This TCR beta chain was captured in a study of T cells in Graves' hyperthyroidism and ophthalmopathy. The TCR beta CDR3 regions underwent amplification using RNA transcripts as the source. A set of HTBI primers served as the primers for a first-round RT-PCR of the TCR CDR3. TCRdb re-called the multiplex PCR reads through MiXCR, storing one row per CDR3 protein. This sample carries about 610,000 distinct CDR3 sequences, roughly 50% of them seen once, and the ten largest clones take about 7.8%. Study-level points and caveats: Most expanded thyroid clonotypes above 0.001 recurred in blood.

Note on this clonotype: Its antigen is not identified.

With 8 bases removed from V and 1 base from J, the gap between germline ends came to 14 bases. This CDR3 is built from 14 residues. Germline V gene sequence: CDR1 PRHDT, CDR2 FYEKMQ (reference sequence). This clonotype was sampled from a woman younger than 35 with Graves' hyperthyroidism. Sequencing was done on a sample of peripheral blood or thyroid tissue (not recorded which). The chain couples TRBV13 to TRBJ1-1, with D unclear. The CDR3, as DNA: TGTGCCAGCTCACCCCCCGACGGGAACACTGAAGCTTTCTTT. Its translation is CASSPPDGNTEAFF.